The subject of this entry is one TCR beta chain. CDR3 size: 17 residues. V lost 3 bases to trimming and J lost 0 bases, with 18 bases between them. Per the germline V gene, CDR1 is DFQATT and CDR2 is SNEGSKA (reference sequence). This sample is drawn from a study of brain T cells in children with intractable seizures. Repertoires were generated with immunoSEQ multiplex PCR, while TCRdb's copy carries only in-frame clones and drops some. This sample has approximately 77,000 clones, with 85% to 95% found just once. Pre-surgery treatment included at least one anti-epileptic drug. The starting material was peripheral blood, obtained at surgery. The rearrangement uses TRBV20-1 and TRBJ2-1, with D perhaps TRBD2 (5 bases). The sequence was obtained from a boy in the first two years of life with tuberous sclerosis and intractable seizures. The CDR3: CSASDPSAEASYNEQFF. The CDR3 DNA reads as TGCAGTGCTAGTGATCCAAGTGCGGAGGCCTCCTACAATGAGCAGTTCTTC.